The 12 T cell receptor beta chains below all came from one sample that was sequenced in a study of blood T cell repertoires in COVID-19. Produced via immunoSEQ multiplex PCR; TCRdb's table is partial and in-frame only. The table has more than 150,000 clones, approximately 83% seen once. The sequenced material came from PBMCs or T cells enriched from blood (not recorded which). These receptors were taken from a woman aged 55-69 years who had recovered from COVID-19.

The gene calls are TRBV18 and TRBJ1-6; 9 nucleotides line up with TRBD1. The CDR3 consists of 16 residues. Looked up from germline, CDR1 is KGHSH and CDR2 is LQKENI. Trimming at V came to 3 bases and at J to 12 bases, leaving 12 bases not matched to a gene. In nucleotides, the CDR3 is TGTGCCAGCTCACCCACAATTACCGGGACAGGGAAACCCCTCCACTTT. It codes for CASSPTITGTGKPLHF.

This chain connects TRBV2 to TRBJ1-2, with 9 bases that match TRBD1. With V trimmed by 4 bases and J by 7 bases, 4 bases remained unmatched. This CDR3 is 13 amino acids long. Germline CDR1 is SNHLY and CDR2 is FYNNEI. CDR3 protein: CASSVETGGGYTF. The CDR3 nucleotides are TGTGCCAGCAGTGTTGAGACAGGGGGTGGCTACACCTTC.

The chain carries TRBV5-1 and TRBJ2-7; TRBD1 matches 11 bases. The germline V gene encodes CDR1 SGHRS and CDR2 YFSETQ. The CDR3 is 14 residues long. V shed 2 bases and J 7 bases; nucleotides not matched to a gene: 5. DNA of the CDR3: TGCGCCAGCAGCTTTGGACAGGGGGCAAGGGAGCAGTACTTC. Its protein product is CASSFGQGAREQYF.

This sequence joins TRBV6-5 and TRBJ2-2; possible D gene TRBD2, 6 bases. V lost 7 bases to trimming and J lost 7 bases, with 10 bases between them. In germline, CDR1 is MNHEY, CDR2 SVGAGI. The CDR3 runs 12 residues. In DNA form, the CDR3 reads TGTGCCAGCAAACTGGGGGGCGGGGAGCTGTTTTTT. This translates into CASKLGGGELFF.

This clone appeared a single time. This chain uses TRBV18 with TRBJ1-1; TRBD1 might be the D (5 bases). The CDR3 covers 15 residues. Looked up from germline, CDR1 is KGHSH and CDR2 is LQKENI. V was shortened by 1 base and J by 0 bases, with 9 bases between the two germline ends. The CDR3 spells CASSPQGQMNTEAFF. The CDR3 coding sequence is TGTGCCAGCTCACCACAAGGACAAATGAACACTGAAGCTTTCTTT.

The chain uses TRBV27 and TRBJ2-1; TRBD2 matches at 9 bases. V dropped 5 bases and J dropped 4; count of bases not matched to a gene: 18. The CDR3 length is 19 residues. Germline V gene data show CDR1 as MNHEY and CDR2 as SMNVEV (reference sequence). CDR3 in DNA: TGTGCCAGCAGTCCCTCAAAACCCTCCGGGACTAGCCTTTACAATGAGCAGTTCTTC. The encoded protein is CASSPSKPSGTSLYNEQFF.

CDR3: CASSLPGGGSTDTQYF. CDR3 bases: TGTGCCAGCAGCCTTCCAGGAGGGGGCAGCACAGATACGCAGTATTTT. This chain links TRBV3-1 (or the pseudogene TRBV3-2) with TRBJ2-3; a possible D gene is TRBD1 (7 bases). V dropped 4 bases and J dropped 0 bases, with 14 bases sitting between them. The CDR3 is 16 amino acids. Per germline, CDR1 LGHDT and CDR2 YNNKEL (reference sequence).

This clone appeared a few times. This sequence joins TRBV18 and TRBJ2-3; 9 nucleotides match TRBD1. This CDR3 is 14 amino acids long. Trimming removed 8 bases from V and 0 bases from J; junction bases left unmatched: 3. The V gene's germline CDR1 is KGHSH and CDR2 LQKENI. The CDR3 DNA reads TGTGCCAGCAGGGGGACAGGGAGCACAGATACGCAGTATTTT. Translation gives CASRGTGSTDTQYF.

The CDR3 region is CASVAGVGGELFF. The CDR3 region has the DNA TGTGCCAGCGTGGCGGGAGTGGGCGGGGAGCTGTTTTTT. V usage is TRBV2 and J usage is TRBJ2-2; 7 bases line up with TRBD2. The CDR3 has 13 residues. Germline CDR1 and CDR2: SNHLY and FYNNEI. V was clipped by 8 bases and J by 7 bases; unmatched bases: 7.

The chain combines TRBV7-6 with TRBJ1-5; tentatively, D is TRBD1 (5 bases). CDR1 SGHVS and CDR2 FNYEAQ come from the germline V gene. Trimming took off 3 bases at V and 2 bases at J, with 8 bases between the two ends. The CDR3 consists of 14 residues. The CDR3 here is CASSFQGRNQPQHF. CDR3 DNA: TGTGCCAGCAGCTTTCAGGGTCGCAATCAGCCCCAGCATTTT. Full variable domain (outside the CDR3, taken from reference TRBV7-6 and TRBJ1-5): GAGVSQSPRYKVTKRGQDVALRCDPISGHVSLYWYRQALGQGPEFLTYFNYEAQQDKSGLPNDRFSAERPEGSISTLTIQRTEQRDSAMYRCASSFQGRNQPQHFGDGTRLSIL.

The V and J genes are TRBV7-8 and TRBJ2-6; D is ambiguous. The V end was cut by 5 bases, the J end by 0 bases, with 5 bases between. Germline V gene sequence: CDR1 SGHVS, CDR2 FQNEAQ. This CDR3 region has 14 residues. CDR3 sequence: CASSPSSGANVLTF. Here the CDR3 DNA reads TGTGCCAGCAGCCCATCCTCTGGGGCCAACGTCCTGACTTTC.

The gene calls are TRBV5-1 and TRBJ2-7; D is perhaps TRBD2 (5 bases). Germline CDR1 and CDR2: SGHRS and YFSETQ. The CDR3 is 12 amino acids. Between the trimmed V and J ends, which lost 5 bases and 6 bases, there was a span of 12 bases. CDR3 nucleotide sequence: TGCGCCAGCAGAGATGGGAGCGGCGAGCAGTACTTC. Its translation is CASRDGSGEQYF.